The 7 T cell receptor beta chains given below trace back to one sample, sequenced in a study of beta chain features in type 1 diabetes. Sequencing targeted expressed TCRB transcripts, as all isolated RNA had been reverse transcribed. TCRdb's table, derived via immunoSEQ multiplex PCR, lists solely in-frame clones and lacks some. The table has roughly 350,000 clones, approximately 11% seen once. The sample taken for sequencing was naive CD4+ T cells from blood. All receptors derive from a woman in her 30s in good health.

The chain is built from TRBV29-1 and TRBJ2-5; 7 nucleotides match TRBD1. The germline V gene encodes CDR1 SQVTM and CDR2 ANQGSEA. CDR3 length: 14 amino acids. V lost 8 bases to trimming and J lost 0 bases; unmatched junction nucleotides: 9. The CDR3 spells CSSNRDSHQETQYF. The CDR3 DNA follows: TGCAGCTCGAACCGGGACAGTCACCAAGAGACCCAGTACTTC.

The CDR3 DNA sequence: TGTGCCAGCAGCCCTACAGCCGACTATGGCTACACCTTC. Translating it yields CASSPTADYGYTF. The chain carries TRBV7-9 and TRBJ1-2; D not certain. The germline V gene encodes CDR1 SEHNR and CDR2 FQNEAQ (reference sequence). The CDR3 sequence is 13 residues long. Trimming removed 5 bases at V and 3 bases at J, with 10 bases between.

The chain combines TRBV7-2 with TRBJ2-3, with 8 bases identical to TRBD2. Germline CDR1 SGHTA, CDR2 FQGNSA. This CDR3 is 13 amino acids long. Trimming cost V 5 bases and J 5 bases; bases outside gene matches: 3. The CDR3 sequence: CASSGTREDTQYF. In DNA, the CDR3 is TGTGCCAGCAGCGGGACTAGGGAAGATACGCAGTATTTT.

This clone was seen a handful of times. This CDR3 reads CASSQGLAGIYEQFF. Written as DNA, the CDR3 is TGTGCCAGCAGCCAAGGACTAGCGGGAATCTATGAGCAGTTCTTC. The rearrangement uses TRBV4-2 and TRBJ2-1, with 11 bases lining up with TRBD2. Germline V gene data show CDR1 as LGHNA and CDR2 as YNFKEQ. The CDR3 is 15 residues long. J gave up 8 bases and V 1 base, and 4 bases lay outside the gene matches.

In this sample, this clone turned up a few times. The gene calls are TRBV5-1 and TRBJ2-1; 9 bases fit TRBD2. The length of the CDR3 is 15 residues. The trim removed 0 bases at V and 3 bases at J, leaving 1 base unmatched. Germline assignment: CDR1 SGHRS and CDR2 YFSETQ. This CDR3 reads CASSLGRGGYNEQFF. The CDR3 DNA reads TGCGCCAGCAGCTTGGGGCGGGGGGGCTACAATGAGCAGTTCTTC.

The gene calls are TRBV19 and TRBJ1-2; D call uncertain. The CDR3 sequence is 11 residues long. V was pared by 3 bases and J by 8 bases, with 7 bases between. From germline, CDR1 is LNHDA and CDR2 SQIVND (reference sequence). CDR3 nucleotide sequence: TGTGCCAGTAGTATTTACACGGGCTACACCTTC. Encoded protein: CASSIYTGYTF.

The chain links TRBV28 to TRBJ1-2, with 8 bases matching TRBD1. Germline CDR1 reads MDHEN; CDR2 reads SYDVKM. The V and J ends lost 6 bases and 8 bases, in that order; junction bases with no gene match: 8. The CDR3 is made up of 13 amino acids. CDR3 coding DNA: TGTGCCAGCAGGATTCAGGGGGCTATCGGCTACACCTTC. It codes for CASRIQGAIGYTF.